A selection of T cell receptor beta chains follows, all from one sample in a study of control samples from healthy donors and cancer patients. The table came from immunoSEQ multiplex PCR; TCRdb's copy has only in-frame clones and leaves some out. This sample has about 150,000 clones, with approximately 86% found just once. The sample taken for sequencing was blood. Every receptor here comes from a man aged 18-30 years in good health. Each CDR3 is given with its conserved first and last residue. D genes are given only for firm matches. Clone sizes are given selectively: once, few, many, or a class where the clone is expanded.

D: TRBD1
size: -
V: TRBV5-5
J: TRBJ2-7
CDR3: CASSRRDRNYEQYF
DNA: TGTGCCAGCAGCCGCCGGGACAGAAACTACGAGCAGTACTTC

D: -
size: -
V: TRBV6-2/TRBV6-3
J: TRBJ2-4
CDR3: CASSYARDGNIQYF
DNA: TGTGCCAGCAGTTACGCCAGGGATGGAAACATTCAGTACTTC

D: -
size: -
V: TRBV27
J: TRBJ2-1
CDR3: CATEEDNEQFF
DNA: TGTGCCACTGAGGAGGACAATGAGCAGTTCTTC

D: -
size: -
V: TRBV9
J: TRBJ2-3
CDR3: CASSAAIGGGVTDTQYF
DNA: TGCGCCAGCAGCGCAGCTATAGGGGGGGGAGTCACAGATACGCAGTATTTT

D: TRBD2
size: -
V: TRBV7-9
J: TRBJ2-1
CDR3: CASSRTSGVFGNEQFF
DNA: TGTGCCAGCAGCCGGACTAGCGGGGTGTTTGGCAATGAGCAGTTCTTC

D: -
size: -
V: TRBV7-9
J: TRBJ1-1
CDR3: CASRDRSEAFF
DNA: TGTGCCAGCAGAGACAGGAGTGAAGCTTTCTTT

D: -
size: -
V: TRBV6-5
J: TRBJ2-2
CDR3: CASSYATTGELFF
DNA: TGTGCCAGCAGTTACGCCACCACCGGGGAGCTGTTTTTT

D: -
size: -
V: TRBV28
J: TRBJ1-5
CDR3: CASSPAPPQPQHF
DNA: TGTGCCAGCAGTCCCGCCCCTCCTCAGCCCCAGCATTTT

D: -
size: -
V: TRBV21-1
J: TRBJ1-5
CDR3: CASSKGAGLGPQHF
DNA: TGTGCCAGCAGCAAAGGGGCTGGCCTTGGGCCCCAGCATTTT

D: TRBD1
size: -
V: TRBV7-9
J: TRBJ2-7
CDR3: CASSSRQGTGQYF
DNA: TGTGCCAGCAGCTCACGACAGGGGACGGGGCAGTACTTC

D: -
size: -
V: TRBV7-3
J: TRBJ2-3
CDR3: CASSLDAGPPDTQYF
DNA: TGTGCCAGCAGCTTAGATGCGGGGCCGCCAGATACGCAGTATTTT

D: TRBD2
size: -
V: TRBV7-2
J: TRBJ2-7
CDR3: CASSQASGGAYEQYF
DNA: TGTGCCAGCAGCCAGGCTAGCGGGGGGGCCTACGAGCAGTACTTC

D: TRBD2
size: -
V: TRBV5-1
J: TRBJ2-3
CDR3: CASTQRGSTDTQYF
DNA: TGCGCCAGCACACAGCGGGGGAGCACAGATACGCAGTATTTT

D: -
size: -
V: TRBV5-8
J: TRBJ2-2
CDR3: CSWGAGELFF
DNA: TGTTCTTGGGGCGCCGGGGAGCTGTTTTTT

D: -
size: -
V: TRBV9
J: TRBJ1-1
CDR3: CASSAHTMNTEAFF
DNA: TGTGCCAGCAGCGCACATACTATGAACACTGAAGCTTTCTTT

D: TRBD2
size: once
V: TRBV5-1
J: TRBJ2-3
CDR3: CASSPSGGGTDTQYF
DNA: TGCGCCAGCAGTCCCAGCGGGGGGGGCACAGATACGCAGTATTTT

D: -
size: -
V: TRBV7-2
J: TRBJ2-2
CDR3: CASSLGHNTGELFF
DNA: TGTGCCAGCAGCCTGGGACATAACACCGGGGAGCTGTTTTTT

D: TRBD1
size: -
V: TRBV11-2
J: TRBJ2-5
CDR3: CASSLDPGQGRETQYF
DNA: TGTGCCAGCAGCTTAGATCCGGGACAGGGGAGAGAGACCCAGTACTTC

D: TRBD1
size: -
V: TRBV30
J: TRBJ2-1
CDR3: CAWISGGVGEQFF
DNA: TGTGCCTGGATCTCAGGGGGAGTTGGTGAGCAGTTCTTC

D: TRBD1
size: -
V: TRBV5-6
J: TRBJ1-5
CDR3: CASSSWTGGYAQPQHF
DNA: TGTGCCAGCAGCTCGTGGACAGGGGGCTACGCGCAGCCCCAGCATTTT

D: -
size: -
V: TRBV6-1
J: TRBJ2-3
CDR3: CASSESGGPDTQYF
DNA: TGTGCCAGCAGTGAAAGTGGGGGTCCAGATACGCAGTATTTT

D: TRBD2
size: -
V: TRBV9
J: TRBJ2-3
CDR3: CASSAGTSGGTDTQYF
DNA: TGTGCCAGCAGCGCAGGGACTAGCGGGGGAACAGATACGCAGTATTTT

D: -
size: -
V: TRBV18
J: TRBJ1-1
CDR3: CASSRLDSLNTEAFF
DNA: TGTGCCAGCTCACGACTCGACAGCTTGAACACTGAAGCTTTCTTT

D: -
size: -
V: TRBV11-3
J: TRBJ2-5
CDR3: CASSLEGAKETQYF
DNA: TGTGCCAGCAGCTTAGAAGGGGCCAAAGAGACCCAGTACTTC

D: -
size: -
V: TRBV6-5
J: TRBJ2-1
CDR3: CASRSDRNEQFF
DNA: TGTGCCAGCAGATCCGACCGGAATGAGCAGTTCTTC

D: TRBD2
size: -
V: TRBV7-3
J: TRBJ2-6
CDR3: CASSSGLAAGANVLTF
DNA: TGTGCCAGCAGCTCAGGACTAGCTGCCGGGGCCAACGTCCTGACTTTC

D: -
size: -
V: TRBV18
J: TRBJ2-1
CDR3: CASSRGNGIEQFF
DNA: TGTGCCAGCTCAAGGGGGAATGGGATTGAGCAGTTCTTC

D: -
size: -
V: TRBV28
J: TRBJ2-5
CDR3: CASMGVSGHKQETQYF
DNA: TGTGCCAGCATGGGGGTTTCGGGACACAAACAAGAGACCCAGTACTTC

D: TRBD2
size: -
V: TRBV10-2
J: TRBJ2-5
CDR3: CASSISGGAYETQYF
DNA: TGCGCCAGCAGCATTAGCGGGGGGGCCTATGAGACCCAGTACTTC

D: -
size: -
V: TRBV15
J: TRBJ1-3
CDR3: CATSRGRTLNGNTIYF
DNA: TGTGCCACCAGCAGAGGCCGGACACTGAATGGAAACACCATATATTTT

D: TRBD1
size: -
V: TRBV19
J: TRBJ1-1
CDR3: CASSKPGTGNAEAFF
DNA: TGTGCCAGTAGCAAACCCGGGACAGGGAACGCTGAAGCTTTCTTT

D: -
size: -
V: TRBV28
J: TRBJ2-5
CDR3: CASSFRGTETQYF
DNA: TGTGCCAGCAGTTTCAGGGGAACAGAGACCCAGTACTTC

D: -
size: -
V: TRBV10-2
J: TRBJ1-1
CDR3: CASSTWGLAEAFF
DNA: TGCGCCAGCAGTACCTGGGGGCTTGCTGAAGCTTTCTTT

D: TRBD2
size: once
V: TRBV5-5
J: TRBJ2-1
CDR3: CASRPAGGPYNEQFF
DNA: TGTGCCAGCCGCCCCGCGGGGGGGCCCTACAATGAGCAGTTCTTC

D: -
size: -
V: TRBV28
J: TRBJ1-2
CDR3: CASSYYGNYGYTF
DNA: TGTGCCAGCAGTTACTACGGAAACTATGGCTACACCTTC

D: TRBD1
size: -
V: TRBV12-3/TRBV12-4
J: TRBJ2-7
CDR3: CASSSQGGEQYF
DNA: TGTGCCAGCAGTTCACAGGGGGGCGAGCAGTACTTC

D: -
size: -
V: TRBV9
J: TRBJ2-5
CDR3: CASSVGSTQETQYF
DNA: TGTGCCAGCAGCGTAGGTAGTACTCAAGAGACCCAGTACTTC